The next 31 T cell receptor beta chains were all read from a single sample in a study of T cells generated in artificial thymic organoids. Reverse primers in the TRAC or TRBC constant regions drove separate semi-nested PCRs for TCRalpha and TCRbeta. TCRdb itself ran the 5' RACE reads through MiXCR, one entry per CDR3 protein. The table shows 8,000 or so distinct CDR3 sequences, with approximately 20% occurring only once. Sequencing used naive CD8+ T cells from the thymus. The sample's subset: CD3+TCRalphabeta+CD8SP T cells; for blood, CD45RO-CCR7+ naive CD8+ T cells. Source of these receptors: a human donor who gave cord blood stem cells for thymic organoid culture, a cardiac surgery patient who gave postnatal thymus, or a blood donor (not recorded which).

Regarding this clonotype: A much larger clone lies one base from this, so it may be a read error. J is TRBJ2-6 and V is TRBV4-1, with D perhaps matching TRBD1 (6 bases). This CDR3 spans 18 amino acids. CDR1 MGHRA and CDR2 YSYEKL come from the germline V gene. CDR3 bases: TGCGCCAGCAGCCAACAGACCTACAGGGTCTCTGGGGCCAACGTCCTGGCTTTC. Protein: CASSQQTYRVSGANVLAF.

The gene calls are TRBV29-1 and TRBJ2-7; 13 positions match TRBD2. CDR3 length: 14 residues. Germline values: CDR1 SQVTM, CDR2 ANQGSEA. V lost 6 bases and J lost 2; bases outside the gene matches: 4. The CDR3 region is CSVVGLAGAYEQYF. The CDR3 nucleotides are TGCAGCGTCGTTGGACTAGCGGGAGCCTACGAGCAGTACTTC.

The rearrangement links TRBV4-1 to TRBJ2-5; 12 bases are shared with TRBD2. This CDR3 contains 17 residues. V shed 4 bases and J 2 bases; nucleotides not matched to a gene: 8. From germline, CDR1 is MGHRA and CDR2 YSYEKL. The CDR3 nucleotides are TGCGCCAGCAGCCCTAGACTAGCGGGGGCGACGCAAGAGACCCAGTACTTC. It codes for CASSPRLAGATQETQYF.

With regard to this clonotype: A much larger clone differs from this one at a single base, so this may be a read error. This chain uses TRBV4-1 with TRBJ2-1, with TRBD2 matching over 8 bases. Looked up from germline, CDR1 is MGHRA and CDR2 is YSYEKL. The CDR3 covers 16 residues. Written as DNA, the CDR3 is TGCACCAGCAGCCAAGACATAGCGGGAACTACAATGAGGCAGTTCTTC. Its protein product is CTSSQDIAGTTMRQFF.

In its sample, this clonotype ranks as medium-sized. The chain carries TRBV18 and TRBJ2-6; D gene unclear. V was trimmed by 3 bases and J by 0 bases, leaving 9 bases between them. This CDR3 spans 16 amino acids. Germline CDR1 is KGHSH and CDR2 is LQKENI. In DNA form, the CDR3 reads TGTGCCAGCTCACCGACGTTTAGCTCTGGGGCCAACGTCCTGACTTTC. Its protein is CASSPTFSSGANVLTF.

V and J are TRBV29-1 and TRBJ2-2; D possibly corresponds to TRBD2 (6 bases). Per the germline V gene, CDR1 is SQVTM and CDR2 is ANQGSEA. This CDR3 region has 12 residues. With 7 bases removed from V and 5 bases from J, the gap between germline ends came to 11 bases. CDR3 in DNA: TGCAGCGCATCGGAGGGAACCGGGGAGCTGTTTTTT. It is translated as CSASEGTGELFF.

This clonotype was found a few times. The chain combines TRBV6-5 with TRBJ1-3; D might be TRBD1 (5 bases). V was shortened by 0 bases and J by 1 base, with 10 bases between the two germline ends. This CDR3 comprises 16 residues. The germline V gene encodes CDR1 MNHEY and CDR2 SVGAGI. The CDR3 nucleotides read TGTGCCAGCAGTTACTCGGGGCACGGATCTGGAAACACCATATATTTT. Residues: CASSYSGHGSGNTIYF.

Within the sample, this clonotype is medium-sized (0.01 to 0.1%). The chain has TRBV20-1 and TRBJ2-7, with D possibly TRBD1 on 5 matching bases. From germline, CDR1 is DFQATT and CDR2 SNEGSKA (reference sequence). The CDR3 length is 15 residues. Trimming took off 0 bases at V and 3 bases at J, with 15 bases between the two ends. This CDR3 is CSARDGAAAFYEQYF. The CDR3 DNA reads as TGCAGTGCTAGAGATGGGGCGGCAGCCTTCTACGAGCAGTACTTC.

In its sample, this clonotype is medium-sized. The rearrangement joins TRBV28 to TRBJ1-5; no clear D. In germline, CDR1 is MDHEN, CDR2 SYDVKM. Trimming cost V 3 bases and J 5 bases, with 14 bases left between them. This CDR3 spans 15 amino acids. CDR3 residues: CASSLDDWLDQPQHF. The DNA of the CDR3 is TGTGCCAGCAGTTTGGATGACTGGCTGGATCAGCCCCAGCATTTT.

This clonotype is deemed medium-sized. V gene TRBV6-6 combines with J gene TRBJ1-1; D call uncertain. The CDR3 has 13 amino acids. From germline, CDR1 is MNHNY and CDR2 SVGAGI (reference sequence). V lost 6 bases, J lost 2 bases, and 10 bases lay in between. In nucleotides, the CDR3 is TGTGCCAGCAGGGTCAAAACTAACACTGAAGCTTTCTTT. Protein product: CASRVKTNTEAFF.

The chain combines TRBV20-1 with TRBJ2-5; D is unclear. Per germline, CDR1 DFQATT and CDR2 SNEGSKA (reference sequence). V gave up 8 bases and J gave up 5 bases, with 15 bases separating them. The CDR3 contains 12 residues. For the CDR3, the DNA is TGCAGTTTATATGACCGCGTCGAGACCCAGTACTTC. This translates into CSLYDRVETQYF.

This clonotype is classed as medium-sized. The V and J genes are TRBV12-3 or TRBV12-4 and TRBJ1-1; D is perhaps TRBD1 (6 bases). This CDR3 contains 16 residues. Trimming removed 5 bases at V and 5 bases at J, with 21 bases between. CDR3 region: CASSPWTDLPNTEAFF. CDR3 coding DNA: TGTGCCAGCAGTCCCTGGACAGACCTTCCTAATACTGAAGCTTTCTTT.

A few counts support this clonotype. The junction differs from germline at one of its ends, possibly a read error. The CDR3 sequence is CARSPGQGRYEQFF. For the CDR3, the DNA is TGTGCCCGCAGCCCGGGACAGGGCCGATATGAGCAGTTCTTC. The chain combines TRBV14 with TRBJ2-1; 9 nucleotides align to TRBD1. The germline V gene has CDR1 SGHDN and CDR2 FVKESK. The length of the CDR3 is 14 residues.

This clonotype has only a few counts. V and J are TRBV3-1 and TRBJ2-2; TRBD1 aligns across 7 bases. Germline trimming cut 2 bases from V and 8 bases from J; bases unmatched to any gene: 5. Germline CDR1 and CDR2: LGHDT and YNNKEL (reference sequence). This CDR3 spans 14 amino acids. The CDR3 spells CASSQRGQAGELFF. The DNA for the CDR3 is TGTGCCAGCAGCCAACGAGGACAGGCAGGGGAGCTGTTTTTT.

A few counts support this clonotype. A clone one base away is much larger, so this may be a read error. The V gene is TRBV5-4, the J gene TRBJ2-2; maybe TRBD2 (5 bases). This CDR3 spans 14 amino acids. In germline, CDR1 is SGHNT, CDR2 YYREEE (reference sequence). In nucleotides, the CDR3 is TGTGCCAGCAGCGTGATTGGAAACACCGGGGAGCCGTTTTTT. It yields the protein CASSVIGNTGEPFF.

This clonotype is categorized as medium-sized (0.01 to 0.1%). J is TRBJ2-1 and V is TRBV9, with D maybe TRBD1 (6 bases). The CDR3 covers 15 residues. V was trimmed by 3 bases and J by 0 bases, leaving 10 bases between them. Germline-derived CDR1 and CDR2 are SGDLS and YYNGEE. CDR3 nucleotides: TGTGCCAGCAGCGCCACAGGGAGCTCCTACAATGAGCAGTTCTTC. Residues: CASSATGSSYNEQFF.

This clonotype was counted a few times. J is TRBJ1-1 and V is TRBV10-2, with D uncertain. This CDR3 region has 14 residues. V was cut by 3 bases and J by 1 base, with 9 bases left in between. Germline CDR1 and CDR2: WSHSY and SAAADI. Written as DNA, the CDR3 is TGCGCCAGCAGTGATGTCAACTCGAACACTGAAGCTTTCTTT. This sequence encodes CASSDVNSNTEAFF.

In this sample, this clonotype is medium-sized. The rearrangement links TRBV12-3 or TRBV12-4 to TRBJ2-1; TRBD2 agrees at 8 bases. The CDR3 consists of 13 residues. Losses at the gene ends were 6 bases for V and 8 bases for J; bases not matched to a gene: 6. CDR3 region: CASSGSGIHEQFF. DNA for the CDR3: TGTGCCAGCAGCGGTAGCGGGATCCATGAGCAGTTCTTC.

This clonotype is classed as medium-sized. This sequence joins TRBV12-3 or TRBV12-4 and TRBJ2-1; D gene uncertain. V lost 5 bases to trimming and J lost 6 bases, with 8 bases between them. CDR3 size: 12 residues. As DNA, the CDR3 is TGTGCCAGCAGTCCCTTCTCCAATGAGCAGTTCTTC. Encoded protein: CASSPFSNEQFF.

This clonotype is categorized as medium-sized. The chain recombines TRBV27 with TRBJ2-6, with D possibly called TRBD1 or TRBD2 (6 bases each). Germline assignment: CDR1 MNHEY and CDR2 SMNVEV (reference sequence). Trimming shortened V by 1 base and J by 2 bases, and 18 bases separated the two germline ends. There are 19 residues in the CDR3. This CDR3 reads CASSLLMARGLAGANVLTF. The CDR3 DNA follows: TGTGCCAGCAGTTTATTGATGGCCCGGGGGCTCGCTGGGGCCAACGTCCTGACTTTC.

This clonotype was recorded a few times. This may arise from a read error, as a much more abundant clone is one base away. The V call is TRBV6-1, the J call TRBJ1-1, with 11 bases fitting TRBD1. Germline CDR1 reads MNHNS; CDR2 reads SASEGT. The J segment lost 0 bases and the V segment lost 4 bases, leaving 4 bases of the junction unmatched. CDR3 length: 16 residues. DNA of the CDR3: TGTGCCAGCAGTGCAGGGACAGGGGGTTTGAACACTGAAGCTTTCTTT. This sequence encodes CASSAGTGGLNTEAFF.

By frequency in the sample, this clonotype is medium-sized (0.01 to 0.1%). CDR3 DNA: TGTGCCAGCAGCTATACACGGTCTGCTAATGAAAAACTGTTTTTT. Encoded protein: CASSYTRSANEKLFF. The J gene is TRBJ1-4, the V gene TRBV12-3 or TRBV12-4; D unclear. This CDR3 region has 15 residues. Trimming left V 6 bases short and J 3 bases short, with 14 bases between.

In DNA form, the CDR3 reads TGTGCCAGCAGTAGACACTGGACAGAAACAAATGAAAAACTGTTTTTT. It specifies CASSRHWTETNEKLFF. The chain is built from TRBV12-3 or TRBV12-4 and TRBJ1-4; D might be TRBD1 (6 bases). V lost 5 bases, J lost 5 bases, and 18 bases lay in between. This CDR3 has 16 residues.

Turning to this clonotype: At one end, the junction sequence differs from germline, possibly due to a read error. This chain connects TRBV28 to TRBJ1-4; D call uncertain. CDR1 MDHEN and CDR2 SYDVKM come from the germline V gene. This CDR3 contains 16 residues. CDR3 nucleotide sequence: TGTGCCAGCAGCTCCGCTAGGACGCTTCGGAGCCTTTCACTCATTTTT. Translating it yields CASSSARTLRSLSLIF. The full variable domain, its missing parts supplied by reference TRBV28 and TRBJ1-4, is DVKVTQSSRYLVKRTGEKVFLECVQDMDHENMFWYRQDPGLGLRLIYFSYDVKMKEKGDIPEGYSVSREKKERFSLILESASTNQTSMYLCASSSARTLRSLSLIFGSGTQLSVL.

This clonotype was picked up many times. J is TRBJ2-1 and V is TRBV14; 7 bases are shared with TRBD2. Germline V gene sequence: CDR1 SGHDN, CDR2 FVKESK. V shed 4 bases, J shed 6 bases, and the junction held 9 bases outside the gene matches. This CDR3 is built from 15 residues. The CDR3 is CASSRGSLLRNEQFF. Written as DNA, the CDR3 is TGTGCCAGCAGCCGCGGGAGTCTATTACGCAATGAGCAGTTCTTC.

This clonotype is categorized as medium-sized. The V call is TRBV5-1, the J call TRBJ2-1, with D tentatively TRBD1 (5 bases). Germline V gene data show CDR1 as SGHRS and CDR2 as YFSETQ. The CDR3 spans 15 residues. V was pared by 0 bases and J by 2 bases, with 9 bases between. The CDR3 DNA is TGCGCCAGCAGCTTGGCATGGGGCCCCTACAATGAGCAGTTCTTC. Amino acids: CASSLAWGPYNEQFF.

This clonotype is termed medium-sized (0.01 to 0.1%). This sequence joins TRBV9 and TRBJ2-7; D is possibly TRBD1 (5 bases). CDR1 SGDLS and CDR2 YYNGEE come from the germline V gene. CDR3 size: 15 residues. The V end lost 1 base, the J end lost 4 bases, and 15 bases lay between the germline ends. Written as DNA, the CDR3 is TGTGCCAGCAGCGTATCCCAATCTGGGGCATACGAGCAGTACTTC. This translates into CASSVSQSGAYEQYF.

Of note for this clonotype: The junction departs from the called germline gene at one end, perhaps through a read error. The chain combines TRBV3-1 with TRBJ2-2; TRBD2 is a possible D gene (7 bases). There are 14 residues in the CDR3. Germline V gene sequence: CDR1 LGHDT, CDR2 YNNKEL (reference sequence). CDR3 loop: CASSQDVNTGGLSF. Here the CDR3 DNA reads TGTGCCAGCAGCCAAGACGTCAACACCGGGGGGCTGTCTTTT.

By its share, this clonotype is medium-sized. CDR3 protein: CSVGRVYNEQFF. CDR3 DNA: TGCAGCGTTGGACGGGTTTACAATGAGCAGTTCTTC. The chain employs TRBV29-1 and TRBJ2-1; no reliable D call. V was pared by 4 bases and J by 4 bases, with 8 bases between. Germline lookup yields CDR1 SQVTM and CDR2 ANQGSEA. The length of the CDR3 is 12 residues.

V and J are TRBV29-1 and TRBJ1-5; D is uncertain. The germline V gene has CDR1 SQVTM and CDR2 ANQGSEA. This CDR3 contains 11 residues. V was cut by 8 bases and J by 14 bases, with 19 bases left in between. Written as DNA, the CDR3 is TGCAGCAGTTTTGGAGGGCATCAGAAGCATTTT. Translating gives CSSFGGHQKHF.

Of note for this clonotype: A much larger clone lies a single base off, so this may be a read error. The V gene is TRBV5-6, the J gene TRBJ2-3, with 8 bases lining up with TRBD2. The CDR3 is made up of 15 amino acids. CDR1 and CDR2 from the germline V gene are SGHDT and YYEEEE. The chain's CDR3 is CAGSLTGGLTDTQYF. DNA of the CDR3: TGTGCCGGCAGCCTAACGGGGGGGCTCACAGATACGCAGTATTTT.